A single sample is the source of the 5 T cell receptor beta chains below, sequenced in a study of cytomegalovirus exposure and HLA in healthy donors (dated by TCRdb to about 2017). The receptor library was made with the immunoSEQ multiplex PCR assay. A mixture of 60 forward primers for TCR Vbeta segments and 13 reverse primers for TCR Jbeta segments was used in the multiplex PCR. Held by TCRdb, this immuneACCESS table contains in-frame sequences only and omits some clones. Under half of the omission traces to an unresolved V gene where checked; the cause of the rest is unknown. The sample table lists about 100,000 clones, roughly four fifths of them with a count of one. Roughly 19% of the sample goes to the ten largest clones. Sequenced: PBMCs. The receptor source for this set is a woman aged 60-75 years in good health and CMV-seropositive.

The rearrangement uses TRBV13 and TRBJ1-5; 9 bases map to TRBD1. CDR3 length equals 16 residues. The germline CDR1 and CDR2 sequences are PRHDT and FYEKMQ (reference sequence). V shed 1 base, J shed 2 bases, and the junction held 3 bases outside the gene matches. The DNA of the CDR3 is TGTGCCAGCAGCTTAGCTCGGACAGGGGGCAATCAGCCCCAGCATTTT. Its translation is CASSLARTGGNQPQHF.

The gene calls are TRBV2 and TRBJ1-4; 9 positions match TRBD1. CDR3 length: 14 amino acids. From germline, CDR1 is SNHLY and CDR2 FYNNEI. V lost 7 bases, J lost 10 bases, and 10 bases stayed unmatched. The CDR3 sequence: CASITGQGLGKLFF. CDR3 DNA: TGTGCCAGCATTACCGGACAGGGGTTAGGAAAACTGTTTTTT.

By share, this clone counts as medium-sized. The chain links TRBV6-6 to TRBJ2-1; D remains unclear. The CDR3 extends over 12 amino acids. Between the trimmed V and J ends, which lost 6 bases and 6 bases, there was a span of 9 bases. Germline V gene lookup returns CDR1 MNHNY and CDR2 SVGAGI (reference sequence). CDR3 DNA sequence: TGTGCCAGCAGGACAATACCCAATGAGCAGTTCTTC. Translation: CASRTIPNEQFF.

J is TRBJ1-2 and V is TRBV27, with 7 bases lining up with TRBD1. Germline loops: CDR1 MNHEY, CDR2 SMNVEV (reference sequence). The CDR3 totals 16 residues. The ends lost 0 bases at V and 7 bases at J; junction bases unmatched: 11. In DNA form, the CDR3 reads TGTGCCAGCAGTTTATCGCCCGGACAGGAATTAGGTGGCTACACCTTC. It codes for CASSLSPGQELGGYTF.

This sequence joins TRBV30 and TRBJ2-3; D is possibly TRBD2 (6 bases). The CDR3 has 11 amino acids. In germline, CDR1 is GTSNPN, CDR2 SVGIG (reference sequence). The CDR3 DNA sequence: TGTGCAACGGGGGTGGGGAATACGCAGTATTTT. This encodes CATGVGNTQYF.